Detailed here is one TCR beta chain. TCRdb's table, derived via immunoSEQ multiplex PCR, lists solely in-frame clones and lacks some. The data hold about 260,000 clones, with around 84% observed a single time. The sample originates from a study of blood T cell repertoires in COVID-19. There are 14 residues in the CDR3. Trimming cost V 2 bases and J 4 bases; bases outside gene matches: 6. Germline CDR1 is GTSNPN and CDR2 is SVGIG (reference sequence). The receptor was isolated from a man aged 60 to 69 with acute or convalescent COVID-19. Sequenced input: peripheral blood. The chain uses TRBV30 and TRBJ1-2; TRBD1 agrees at 8 bases. In DNA form, the CDR3 reads TGTGCCTGGAGTTTCCGGGACAGGTTCTATGGCTACACCTTC. It translates to CAWSFRDRFYGYTF. Filled out from reference TRBV30 and TRBJ1-2, the complete variable domain reads SQTIHQWPATLVQPVGSPLSLECTVEGTSNPNLYWYRQAAGRGLQLLFYSVGIGQISSEVPQNLSASRPQDRQFILSSKKLLLSDSGFYLCAWSFRDRFYGYTFGSGTRLTVV.